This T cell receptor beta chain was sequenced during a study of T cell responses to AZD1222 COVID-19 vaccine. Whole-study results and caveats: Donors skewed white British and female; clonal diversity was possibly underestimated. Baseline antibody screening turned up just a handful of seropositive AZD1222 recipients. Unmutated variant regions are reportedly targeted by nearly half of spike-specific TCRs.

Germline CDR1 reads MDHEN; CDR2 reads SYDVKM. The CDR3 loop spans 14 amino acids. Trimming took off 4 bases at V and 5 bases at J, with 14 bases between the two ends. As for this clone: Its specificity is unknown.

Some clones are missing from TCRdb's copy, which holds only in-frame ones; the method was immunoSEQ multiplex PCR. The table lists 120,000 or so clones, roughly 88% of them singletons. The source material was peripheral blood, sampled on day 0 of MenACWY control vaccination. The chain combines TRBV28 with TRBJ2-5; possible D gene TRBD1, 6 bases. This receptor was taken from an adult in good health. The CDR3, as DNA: TGTGCCAGCAGTTACCGGGACACCTCGGAGACCCAGTACTTC. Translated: CASSYRDTSETQYF.